This T cell receptor beta chain was captured in a study of post-analysis software for immune sequencing data. The study's findings and limits: In patients, TRBV5-6, TRBV5-1 and TRBV20-1 belonged to about five TRBV segments found more frequently than in controls. With F measure, samples from one preparation batch clustered together strongly. Compared against controls, patients with multiple sclerosis displayed significantly lower normalized Chao1 diversity.

The sample holds a few counts of this clonotype. The antigen is undetermined. Libraries were made from TCR beta cDNA, and they carried unique molecular identifiers. Out of roughly 0.95 to 11 million T cells, about 460,000 cDNA molecules were generated. TCRdb independently ran MiXCR on the PCR reads; one entry per CDR3 protein. The table has about 430,000 distinct CDR3 sequences, 39% seen once; the top ten hold 6.5% to 8%. V shed 6 bases and J shed 0 bases, with 6 bases lying between them. This CDR3 spans 14 amino acids. CDR1 MGHDK and CDR2 SYGVNS come from the germline V gene. The clonotype was recovered from a girl aged 2 to 10 with multiple sclerosis. The rearrangement uses TRBV25-1 and TRBJ1-6; D uncertain. Sequenced sample: blood. The CDR3 protein is CASSPGSYNSPLHF. CDR3 bases: TGTGCCAGCAGCCCCGGCTCCTATAATTCACCCCTCCACTTT.